This record covers a single T cell receptor (beta chain). The data were obtained in a study of cytomegalovirus exposure and HLA in healthy donors. From germline, CDR1 is MDHEN and CDR2 SYDVKM. Trimming left V 7 bases short and J 3 bases short, with 16 bases between. CDR3 length: 15 residues. Amplification used 60 Vbeta primers and 13 Jbeta primers. Clones were sequenced by immunoSEQ multiplex PCR, and TCRdb holds only the in-frame ones, with some missing. The sample contains about 55,000 clones, about three quarters of which appear only once. This clonotype was sampled from a female donor in good health and CMV-seronegative. Sequenced: PBMCs. This chain links TRBV28 with TRBJ1-5, with D possibly TRBD1 on 6 matching bases. CDR3 in DNA: TGTGCCAGCACCCCAGGGGCGGCCCTCAATCAGCCCCAGCATTTT. It is translated as CASTPGAALNQPQHF.